The present T cell receptor beta chain was sequenced within a study of T cell clones after liver transplantation. The germline CDR1 and CDR2 sequences are SGHRS and YFSETQ. CDR3 length: 14 residues. The V gene lost 0 bases and the J gene lost 3 bases, with 7 bases spanning the gap. The repertoire was sequenced with immunoSEQ multiplex PCR; TCRdb's copy has only in-frame clones and lacks some. The sample lists roughly 100,000 clones, about 86% occurring once. The sequences come from CD4+ T cells from blood, collected approximately 43 months after liver transplant. The chain couples TRBV5-1 to TRBJ2-1; D is perhaps TRBD1 (5 bases). The TCR originated in a human patient who received a liver transplant. Part of the T cell pool may stem from the graft donor. DNA for the CDR3: TGCGCCAGCAGCTTGGGGCAGGGCTACAATGAGCAGTTCTTC. It yields the protein CASSLGQGYNEQFF.